Listed here are 24 T cell receptor beta chains from one sample, sequenced in a study of lymphopenia after photon versus proton radiotherapy. Assay: immunoSEQ multiplex PCR; the TCRdb copy retains only in-frame clones and omits some. The data hold approximately 160,000 clones, with 70% to 90% observed a single time. The source material was peripheral blood, sampled from a patient treated with photon-based radiotherapy. All receptors come from a man aged 45-60 years with gastric cancer.

The CDR3 spells CAISEGEKLFF. The CDR3 region has the DNA TGTGCCATCAGTGAAGGTGAAAAACTGTTTTTT. The chain has TRBV10-3 and TRBJ1-4, with D uncertain. This CDR3 region has 11 residues. Germline values: CDR1 ENHRY, CDR2 SYGVKD. V dropped 3 bases and J dropped 7 bases, with 3 bases sitting between them.

This clone was counted once. The rearrangement uses TRBV15 and TRBJ2-7; D unresolved. The V gene lost 5 bases and the J gene lost 7 bases, with 18 bases spanning the gap. Germline CDR1 and CDR2: LNHNV and YYDKDF (reference sequence). The CDR3 has 14 residues. DNA for the CDR3: TGTGCCACCAGCTCGTCCGGGTCCGTAGGGGAGCAGTACTTC. Its translation is CATSSSGSVGEQYF.

This rearrangement joins TRBV30 to TRBJ2-1; TRBD1 aligns across 7 bases. The CDR3 consists of 14 residues. The V gene's germline CDR1 is GTSNPN and CDR2 SVGIG (reference sequence). With 4 bases clipped from V and 1 base from J, the junction kept 4 bases outside the gene matches. CDR3 region: CAWNTGVSYNEQFF. In nucleotides, the CDR3 is TGTGCCTGGAACACAGGGGTTTCCTACAATGAGCAGTTCTTC.

The J gene is TRBJ2-7, the V gene TRBV6-5; D is unresolved. The CDR3 has 15 residues. Trimming stripped 0 bases from V and 0 bases from J, with 9 bases between. Germline CDR1 is MNHEY and CDR2 is SVGAGI. CDR3 nucleotides: TGTGCCAGCAGTTACTCGTTGCCAGACTCCTACGAGCAGTACTTC. Translating gives CASSYSLPDSYEQYF.

The sample holds a few counts of this clone. The V call is TRBV30, the J call TRBJ1-2; weak D call: TRBD1 (6 bases). From germline, CDR1 is GTSNPN and CDR2 SVGIG (reference sequence). The CDR3 spans 13 residues. Trimming stripped 4 bases from V and 5 bases from J, with 14 bases between. The CDR3 spells CAWTRQGRYGYTF. In DNA, the CDR3 is TGTGCCTGGACCCGTCAGGGGAGGTATGGCTACACCTTC. The full variable domain, rest sourced from reference TRBV30 and TRBJ1-2, is SQTIHQWPATLVQPVGSPLSLECTVEGTSNPNLYWYRQAAGRGLQLLFYSVGIGQISSEVPQNLSASRPQDRQFILSSKKLLLSDSGFYLCAWTRQGRYGYTFGSGTRLTVV.

This chain connects TRBV7-7 to TRBJ2-7; D remains ambiguous. Trimming removed 2 bases from V and 6 bases from J, with 14 bases in between. Germline V CDR1 and CDR2: SSHAT, FNYEAQ (reference sequence). CDR3 length: 14 amino acids. Here the CDR3 DNA reads TGTGCCAGCAGCTTAAGCTCGGTATCACCCGAGCAGTACTTC. Its protein is CASSLSSVSPEQYF.

The chain couples TRBV30 to TRBJ2-7, with D uncertain. CDR1 and CDR2 from the germline V gene are GTSNPN and SVGIG (reference sequence). V gave up 0 bases and J gave up 5 bases, with 17 bases separating them. There are 15 residues in the CDR3. The CDR3 loop reads CAWSVDDLPLNEQYF. In DNA form, the CDR3 reads TGTGCCTGGAGTGTAGATGATCTGCCCCTCAACGAGCAGTACTTC.

The J gene is TRBJ2-7, the V gene TRBV11-2; 8 nucleotides agree with TRBD2. V shed 5 bases and J 5 bases; nucleotides not matched to a gene: 11. The CDR3 contains 15 residues. The germline gives CDR1 SGHAT, CDR2 FQNNGV. This CDR3 reads CASSPRRAGAHEQYF. Written as DNA, the CDR3 is TGTGCCAGCAGCCCCCGGAGAGCGGGAGCCCACGAGCAGTACTTC.

This clone was detected only once. This CDR3 reads CASSSTGSEAFF. CDR3 coding DNA: TGTGCCAGCAGTTCCACAGGGTCTGAAGCTTTCTTT. The chain uses TRBV27 and TRBJ1-1, with D maybe TRBD1 (6 bases). With 4 bases removed from V and 6 bases from J, the gap between germline ends came to 9 bases. The CDR3 extends over 12 amino acids. The germline CDR1 and CDR2 sequences are MNHEY and SMNVEV (reference sequence).

The chain links TRBV19 to TRBJ2-7; 9 bases match TRBD1. The CDR3 has 15 residues. With 2 bases clipped from V and 4 bases from J, the junction kept 6 bases outside the gene matches. CDR1 is LNHDA and CDR2 is SQIVND in the germline V gene (reference sequence). The CDR3 sequence: CASSIPGQGSYEQYF. The CDR3 DNA is TGTGCCAGTAGTATACCGGGACAGGGTTCATACGAGCAGTACTTC.

The CDR3 loop reads CASSYQAVTGELFF. The CDR3, as DNA: TGTGCCAGCAGTTACCAAGCAGTCACCGGGGAGCTGTTTTTT. The rearrangement uses TRBV6-6 and TRBJ2-2; D is undetermined. Germline V CDR1 and CDR2: MNHNY, SVGAGI (reference sequence). The germline V and J ends were trimmed by 2 bases and 4 bases, with 8 bases remaining between them. The CDR3 runs to 14 residues.

The rearrangement links TRBV5-6 to TRBJ1-1, with D unresolved. Trimming cost V 3 bases and J 0 bases, with 9 bases left between them. CDR3 length equals 14 residues. Germline V gene data show CDR1 as SGHDT and CDR2 as YYEEEE. The CDR3 loop reads CASSSRHMNTEAFF. The CDR3 DNA reads as TGTGCCAGCAGCTCACGACACATGAACACTGAAGCTTTCTTT. Combining the CDR3 with reference TRBV5-6 and TRBJ1-1 gives the whole variable domain DAGVTQSPTHLIKTRGQQVTLRCSPKSGHDTVSWYQQALGQGPQFIFQYYEEEERQRGNFPDRFSGHQFPNYSSELNVNALLLGDSALYLCASSSRHMNTEAFFGQGTRLTVV.

The chain uses TRBV29-1 and TRBJ2-3, with D hard to call. The CDR3 totals 16 residues. V was pared by 4 bases and J by 2 bases, with 19 bases between. Germline loops: CDR1 SQVTM, CDR2 ANQGSEA. DNA for the CDR3: TGCAGCGTTGCGATCCTACAGCCCAGGATCACAGATACGCAGTATTTT. It codes for CSVAILQPRITDTQYF.

The table lists this clone with a count of one. The chain is built from TRBV19 and TRBJ2-7, with 7 bases aligning to TRBD2. The CDR3 length is 17 residues. Germline CDR1 and CDR2: LNHDA and SQIVND (reference sequence). With V trimmed by 4 bases and J by 2 bases, 14 bases remained unmatched. CDR3 bases: TGTGCCAGTAGTACGCCTGCTAGCGGCGAAAGACCCTACGAGCAGTACTTC. It translates to CASSTPASGERPYEQYF.

In nucleotides, the CDR3 is TGTGCCACCAGCAGAGACAGAGGCCCCTACGAGCAGTACTTC. Protein: CATSRDRGPYEQYF. The chain couples TRBV15 to TRBJ2-7; D remains unclear. CDR1 and CDR2 from the germline V gene are LNHNV and YYDKDF (reference sequence). Trimming removed 0 bases at V and 2 bases at J, with 8 bases between. The CDR3 consists of 14 residues.

CDR3 in DNA: TGTGCCAGTATTGGGGGCGGGAACAATGAGCAGTTCTTC. Amino acids: CASIGGGNNEQFF. This chain joins TRBV19 and TRBJ2-1, with D tentatively TRBD1 or TRBD2 (6 bases each). The CDR3 consists of 13 residues. Germline CDR1 is LNHDA and CDR2 is SQIVND (reference sequence). V was pared by 7 bases and J by 5 bases, with 12 bases between. The variable domain in full, completed from reference TRBV19 and TRBJ2-1, reads DGGITQSPKYLFRKEGQNVTLSCEQNLNHDAMYWYRQDPGQGLRLIYYSQIVNDFQKGDIAEGYSVSREKKESFPLTVTSAQKNPTAFYLCASIGGGNNEQFFGPGTRLTVL.

This clone appeared once. The chain joins TRBV5-4 to TRBJ1-1, with 7 bases matching TRBD1. After removal of 0 bases from V and 3 bases from J, the junction contained 8 bases not matched to a gene. The length of the CDR3 is 16 residues. Per the germline V gene, CDR1 is SGHNT and CDR2 is YYREEE (reference sequence). The CDR3 protein is CASSLGLTGEDTEAFF. As DNA, the CDR3 is TGTGCCAGCAGCTTGGGCCTAACAGGGGAGGACACTGAAGCTTTCTTT.

The V and J genes are TRBV19 and TRBJ2-7, with D maybe TRBD1 (5 bases). Trimming removed 1 base from V and 3 bases from J, with 10 bases in between. This CDR3 comprises 14 residues. Germline-derived CDR1 and CDR2 are LNHDA and SQIVND (reference sequence). The CDR3 here is CASSIGTPDYEQYF. The DNA for the CDR3 is TGTGCCAGTAGTATAGGGACACCGGACTACGAGCAGTACTTC.

This clone is a singleton in its sample. The chain recombines TRBV5-4 with TRBJ2-7, with D perhaps matching TRBD2 (6 bases). V was cut by 2 bases and J by 0 bases, with 9 bases left in between. The CDR3 runs 14 residues. The germline CDR1 and CDR2 sequences are SGHNT and YYREEE (reference sequence). CDR3 protein: CASSLTGSSYEQYF. CDR3 nucleotide sequence: TGTGCCAGCAGCTTAACCGGGAGCTCCTACGAGCAGTACTTC.

J is TRBJ2-5 and V is TRBV7-6; a weak D match, TRBD2 (7 bases). CDR3 length: 15 residues. The V end lost 4 bases, the J end lost 4 bases, and 16 bases lay between the germline ends. In germline, CDR1 is SGHVS, CDR2 FNYEAQ. The CDR3 here is CASSSPSGTRETQYF. In DNA form, the CDR3 reads TGTGCCAGCAGCTCCCCCAGCGGGACAAGAGAGACCCAGTACTTC. Together with reference TRBV7-6 and TRBJ2-5, the CDR3 gives the full variable domain: GAGVSQSPRYKVTKRGQDVALRCDPISGHVSLYWYRQALGQGPEFLTYFNYEAQQDKSGLPNDRFSAERPEGSISTLTIQRTEQRDSAMYRCASSSPSGTRETQYFGPGTRLLVL.

This chain connects TRBV18 to TRBJ2-5; TRBD1 aligns across 9 bases. The V segment lost 4 bases and the J segment 0 bases; nucleotides outside the gene matches: 12. Per germline, CDR1 KGHSH and CDR2 LQKENI. The CDR3 has 18 amino acids. The CDR3 region is CASSRLTFGTGYQETQYF. CDR3 in DNA: TGTGCCAGCTCACGCTTAACCTTCGGGACAGGGTACCAAGAGACCCAGTACTTC.

V usage is TRBV4-3 and J usage is TRBJ2-7; D is unclear. Trimming took 7 bases from V and 6 from J, leaving 22 bases between them. Germline loops: CDR1 LGHNA, CDR2 YSLEER. This CDR3 is 15 amino acids long. The CDR3 reads CASTLQLAEPSEQYF. The DNA of the CDR3 is TGCGCCAGCACCTTGCAGTTAGCCGAACCCAGCGAGCAGTACTTC.

The chain combines TRBV6-5 with TRBJ2-5; 7 bases are a match to TRBD2. V dropped 2 bases and J dropped 4; count of bases not matched to a gene: 4. Per germline, CDR1 MNHEY and CDR2 SVGAGI. The length of the CDR3 is 14 residues. The CDR3 DNA follows: TGTGCCAGCAGTTACGGGGCGGGAGCAGAGACCCAGTACTTC. This gives the protein CASSYGAGAETQYF.

This chain links TRBV6-4 with TRBJ1-1; TRBD1 matches at 10 bases. Unmatched junction bases numbered 2, after V lost 2 bases and J lost 5 bases. The CDR3 runs 14 residues. Germline V gene lookup returns CDR1 MRHNA and CDR2 SNTAGT. CDR3 DNA: TGTGCCAGCAGTGACGGGACAGGGGAAACTGAAGCTTTCTTT. It codes for CASSDGTGETEAFF.